Below are 9 T cell receptor beta chains sequenced from a single sample in a study of cytomegalovirus exposure and HLA in healthy donors. PCR employed 60 Vbeta and 13 Jbeta primers. Sequencing was performed with immunoSEQ multiplex PCR; in TCRdb, only in-frame clones are kept and a portion is missing. Among 150,000 to 200,000 clones, over 65% were seen once, and the ten largest hold roughly 2.3%. Material: PBMCs. The receptor set was obtained from a man aged 55 to 70 in good health and CMV-seronegative.

The chain is built from TRBV19 and TRBJ1-2, with 7 nucleotides matching TRBD1. Germline CDR1 LNHDA, CDR2 SQIVND (reference sequence). The V gene end was trimmed by 4 bases and the J gene end by 3 bases; junction bases not matched to a gene: 5. The CDR3 runs to 14 residues. The CDR3 sequence is CASSSGTDYYGYTF. The CDR3 coding sequence is TGTGCCAGTAGTAGCGGGACAGACTACTATGGCTACACCTTC.

This clone was observed a handful of times. This chain connects TRBV4-2 to TRBJ1-3; D call uncertain. Deletions cut 0 bases from V and 4 bases from J, with 10 bases between. The germline V gene encodes CDR1 LGHNA and CDR2 YNFKEQ. The CDR3 runs to 15 residues. Written as DNA, the CDR3 is TGTGCCAGCAGCCAAGATCTAGGACTCGGAAACACCATATATTTT. Residues: CASSQDLGLGNTIYF.

About this clone itself: Mismatch with germline at one junction end may stem from a read error. The chain uses TRBV11-1 and TRBJ1-1; 7 bases are shared with TRBD1. CDR3 length: 15 amino acids. Germline V gene data show CDR1 as SGHAT and CDR2 as FQDESV (reference sequence). CDR3 in DNA: TGTGCCAGCAGCTTAGCTTCGACAGGGAACCCTGAAGCTTTCTTT. This gives the protein CASSLASTGNPEAFF.

The chain links TRBV28 to TRBJ2-5; TRBD1 matches at 7 bases. The J call may be incorrect, as the DNA end agrees better with TRBJ2-7. Germline CDR1 is MDHEN and CDR2 is SYDVKM. This CDR3 contains 16 residues. In DNA, the CDR3 is TGTGCCAGCAGCCCTCCCCAGGCCAGGGGGATGAACGAGCAGTACTTC. Protein sequence: CASSPPQARGMNEQYF.

The chain joins TRBV7-2 to TRBJ2-1, with 9 bases that match TRBD1. The germline CDR1 and CDR2 sequences are SGHTA and FQGNSA. This CDR3 spans 15 amino acids. V was pared by 5 bases and J by 5 bases, with 7 bases of the junction left unmatched. CDR3 nucleotides: TGTGCCAGCAGCCTACAGGGGGCAATCCACAATGAGCAGTTCTTC. Residues: CASSLQGAIHNEQFF.

This chain joins TRBV5-5 and TRBJ2-7, with 9 bases aligning to TRBD1. CDR1 is SGHKS, CDR2 YYEKEE, per germline (reference sequence). The CDR3 length is 13 residues. Trimming removed 5 bases from V and 6 bases from J; junction bases left unmatched: 6. CDR3 DNA: TGTGCCAGCAGGCCGACAGGGGGAGGCGAGCAGTACTTC. Protein: CASRPTGGGEQYF.

The J gene is TRBJ2-2, the V gene TRBV9; a weak D match, TRBD1 (6 bases). CDR3 length: 15 amino acids. V lost 4 bases and J 0 bases, leaving 10 bases between the germline ends. Germline CDR1 and CDR2: SGDLS and YYNGEE. This CDR3 is CASSPGATNTGELFF. The CDR3 coding sequence is TGTGCCAGCAGCCCAGGGGCCACGAACACCGGGGAGCTGTTTTTT.

This chain joins TRBV5-1 and TRBJ2-2; the match to TRBD1 covers 9 bases. The CDR3 consists of 15 residues. From germline, CDR1 is SGHRS and CDR2 YFSETQ. The J segment lost 5 bases and the V segment lost 0 bases, leaving 2 bases of the junction unmatched. Here the CDR3 DNA reads TGCGCCAGCAGCTTGGCGGGGACAGGGACCGGGGAGCTGTTTTTT. This translates into CASSLAGTGTGELFF.

The chain couples TRBV7-3 to TRBJ2-6; possibly TRBD2 for D (6 bases). Trimming cost V 4 bases and J 3 bases, with 10 bases left between them. This CDR3 is 15 amino acids long. Germline V gene lookup returns CDR1 SGHTA and CDR2 FQGTGA. CDR3 residues: CASSSSGSGANVLTF. The CDR3 DNA reads as TGTGCCAGCAGCTCTTCCGGGAGTGGGGCCAACGTCCTGACTTTC.